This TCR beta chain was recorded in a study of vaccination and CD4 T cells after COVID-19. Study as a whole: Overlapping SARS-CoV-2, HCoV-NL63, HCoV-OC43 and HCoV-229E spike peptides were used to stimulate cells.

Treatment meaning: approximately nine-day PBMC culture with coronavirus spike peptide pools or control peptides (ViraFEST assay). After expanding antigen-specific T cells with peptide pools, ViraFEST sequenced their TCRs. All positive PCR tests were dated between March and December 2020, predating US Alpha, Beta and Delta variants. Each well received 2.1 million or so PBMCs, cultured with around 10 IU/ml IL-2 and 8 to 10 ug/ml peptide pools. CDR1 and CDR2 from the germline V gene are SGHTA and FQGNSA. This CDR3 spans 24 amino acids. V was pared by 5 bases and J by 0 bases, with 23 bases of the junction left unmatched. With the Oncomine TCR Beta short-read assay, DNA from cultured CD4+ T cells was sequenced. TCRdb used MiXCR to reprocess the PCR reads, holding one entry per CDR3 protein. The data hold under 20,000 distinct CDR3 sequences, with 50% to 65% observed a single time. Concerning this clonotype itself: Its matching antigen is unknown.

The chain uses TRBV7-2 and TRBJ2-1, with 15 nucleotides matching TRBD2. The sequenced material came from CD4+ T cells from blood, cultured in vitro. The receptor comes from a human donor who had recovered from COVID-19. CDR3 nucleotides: TGTGCCAGCAGCCATCCCGGGACAGGCACCGTCGGGACTAGCGGGAGGACCTCCTACAATGAGCAGTTCTTC. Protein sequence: CASSHPGTGTVGTSGRTSYNEQFF.